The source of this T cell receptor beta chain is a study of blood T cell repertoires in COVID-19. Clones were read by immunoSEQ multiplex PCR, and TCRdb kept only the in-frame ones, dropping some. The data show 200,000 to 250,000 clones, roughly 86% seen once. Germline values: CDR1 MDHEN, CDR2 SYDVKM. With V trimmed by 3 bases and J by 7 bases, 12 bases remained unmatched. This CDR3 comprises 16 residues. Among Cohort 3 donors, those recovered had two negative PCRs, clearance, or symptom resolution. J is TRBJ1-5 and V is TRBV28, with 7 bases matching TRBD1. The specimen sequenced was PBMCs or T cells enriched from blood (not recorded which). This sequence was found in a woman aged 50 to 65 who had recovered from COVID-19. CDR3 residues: CASSFGRGVFTQPQHF. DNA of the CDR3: TGTGCCAGCAGTTTCGGCAGGGGGGTGTTCACGCAGCCCCAGCATTTT.